This TCR beta chain is from a study of identical twins. TCRdb passed the 5' RACE reads through MiXCR, listing each CDR3 protein once. The sample records 400,000 to 550,000 distinct CDR3 sequences, 13% to 15% being singletons. V lost 3 bases, J lost 1 base, and 18 bases stayed unmatched. The CDR3 has 21 residues. Germline lookup yields CDR1 LGHDT and CDR2 YNNKEL (reference sequence). The same sample was also studied in work on yellow fever vaccine responses in identical twins.

Sequencing was carried out using CD4+ T cells sorted from blood. This chain links TRBV3-1 with TRBJ2-2, with 9 bases fitting TRBD1. This TCR came from a woman aged 18-29 years in good health. CDR3 bases: TGTGCCAGCAGCCATCCCCGGGGACAGGGCTTCCAACCTCTGAACACCGGGGAGCTGTTTTTT. Encoded protein: CASSHPRGQGFQPLNTGELFF.